The 10 T cell receptor beta chains given below trace back to one sample, sequenced in a study of blood T cell repertoires in COVID-19. Generated by immunoSEQ multiplex PCR, the TCRdb table keeps only in-frame clones and is missing some. The sample lists roughly 56,000 clones; about 91% were seen once. Source material: peripheral blood. Receptor source: an older woman with COVID-19, enrolled during active disease.

V gene TRBV9 combines with J gene TRBJ2-1; 12 bases agree with TRBD2. After removal of 4 bases from V and 2 bases from J, the junction contained 16 bases not matched to a gene. CDR1 is SGDLS and CDR2 is YYNGEE in the germline V gene. The CDR3 is 20 amino acids. The CDR3 is CASSSRPVRLAGGPYNEQFF. The CDR3 DNA reads as TGTGCCAGCAGCTCTAGACCCGTGCGTCTAGCGGGAGGGCCCTACAATGAGCAGTTCTTC.

The chain is built from TRBV5-1 and TRBJ2-7, with 11 bases fitting TRBD2. V was pared by 5 bases and J by 2 bases, with 3 bases of the junction left unmatched. There are 14 residues in the CDR3. The germline gives CDR1 SGHRS, CDR2 YFSETQ. The CDR3 spells CASRSGLAAYEQYF. The CDR3 region has the DNA TGCGCCAGCAGGTCGGGACTAGCGGCCTACGAGCAGTACTTC.

The chain combines TRBV6-5 with TRBJ2-5; TRBD2 agrees at 7 bases. Germline loops: CDR1 MNHEY, CDR2 SVGAGI. The CDR3 is made up of 14 amino acids. J gave up 9 bases and V 5 bases, and 12 bases lay outside the gene matches. Here the CDR3 reads CASSLQNSGWAQYF. CDR3 bases: TGTGCCAGCAGTCTCCAAAATAGCGGGTGGGCCCAGTACTTC.

This chain joins TRBV19 and TRBJ2-2; D possibly corresponds to TRBD1 (5 bases). The CDR3 spans 13 residues. Germline V gene lookup returns CDR1 LNHDA and CDR2 SQIVND (reference sequence). V dropped 7 bases and J dropped 4 bases, with 10 bases sitting between them. The CDR3 bases are TGTGCCAGTAATAAAGGGGTCACCGGGGAGCTGTTTTTT. This translates into CASNKGVTGELFF.

CDR3 coding DNA: TGTGCCAGCAGCTTGGAGGGGGCGGGGGAGCTGTTTTTT. This translates into CASSLEGAGELFF. The chain joins TRBV5-4 to TRBJ2-2; TRBD1 matches 7 bases. V was pared by 0 bases and J by 8 bases, with 1 base of the junction left unmatched. This CDR3 contains 13 residues. In germline, CDR1 is SGHNT, CDR2 YYREEE (reference sequence).

CDR3 sequence: CSVSEQRNQPQHF. The CDR3 DNA follows: TGCAGCGTCTCGGAGCAAAGGAATCAGCCCCAGCATTTT. The chain links TRBV29-1 to TRBJ1-5; D gene ambiguous. CDR1 is SQVTM and CDR2 is ANQGSEA in the germline V gene. The CDR3 is made up of 13 amino acids. V was shortened by 6 bases and J by 4 bases, with 13 bases between the two germline ends.

The chain couples TRBV19 to TRBJ2-7, with TRBD2 matching over 9 bases. Germline-derived CDR1 and CDR2 are LNHDA and SQIVND (reference sequence). The CDR3 contains 16 residues. Germline trimming cut 0 bases from V and 5 bases from J; bases unmatched to any gene: 8. The CDR3 is CASSIDRLADIHEQYF. The CDR3 DNA follows: TGTGCCAGTAGTATAGATCGACTAGCGGATATCCACGAGCAGTACTTC.

This sequence joins TRBV7-2 and TRBJ1-2; D gene unclear. The V gene's germline CDR1 is SGHTA and CDR2 FQGNSA. The V end was cut by 6 bases, the J end by 3 bases, with 20 bases between. This CDR3 is 16 amino acids long. The CDR3 coding sequence is TGTGCCAGCAGTACTACGGGGAGACCTAGTGACTATGGCTACACCTTC. This translates into CASSTTGRPSDYGYTF. The variable domain in full, with the rest retrieved from reference TRBV7-2 and TRBJ1-2, is GAGVSQSPSNKVTEKGKDVELRCDPISGHTALYWYRQSLGQGLEFLIYFQGNSAPDKSGLPSDRFSAERTGGSVSTLTIQRTQQEDSAVYLCASSTTGRPSDYGYTFGSGTRLTVV.

This clone appeared a single time. The gene calls are TRBV5-6 and TRBJ2-2, with TRBD1 identical over 8 bases. Looked up from germline, CDR1 is SGHDT and CDR2 is YYEEEE. Trimming removed 1 base from V and 7 bases from J; junction bases left unmatched: 6. This CDR3 has 15 amino acids. The CDR3 bases are TGTGCCAGCAGCTTGCCTCCAGGGGGCTACGGGGAGCTGTTTTTT. Its translation is CASSLPPGGYGELFF.

The rearrangement uses TRBV7-8 and TRBJ2-7; D not resolved. The germline V and J ends were trimmed by 0 bases and 4 bases, with 7 bases remaining between them. CDR3 length equals 13 residues. Germline loops: CDR1 SGHVS, CDR2 FQNEAQ. CDR3 sequence reads: CASSLASRYEQYF. The CDR3 DNA reads as TGTGCCAGCAGCTTAGCAAGTCGGTACGAGCAGTACTTC.